The text below deals with one T cell receptor beta chain. Its antigen is undetermined. This entry comes from a study of cytomegalovirus exposure and HLA in healthy donors. Regarding the study as a whole: In an earlier analysis, productive rearrangement rates for most beta V segments clustered near 87% or 30%. For most subjects, TCR beta sequences were reported to predict HLA-A and HLA-B alleles with accuracy. For TCR beta chains, V- and J-gene trimming was later linked to a missense DCLRE1C variant.

The study ran its PCR with 60 Vbeta and 13 Jbeta primers. How the authors handled the data: The count from a later analysis was about 80 million unique TCR beta chains, about 9.9 million of them shared. Here immunoSEQ multiplex PCR was the method, and the copy in TCRdb shows in-frame clones only, minus some. From that table come the V and J calls and clone size; the DNA was used to work out D and trimming. This sample's clone table lists approximately 120,000 clones. This TCR was sampled from a man in his forties in good health and CMV-seronegative. Sample: PBMCs.

The DNA of the CDR3 is TGTGCCTGGAGTGAAAGCGGGAGTTTGGAGACCCAGTACTTC. The encoded protein is CAWSESGSLETQYF. The chain has TRBV30 and TRBJ2-5, with 8 positions matching TRBD2. The CDR3 is made up of 14 amino acids. The J segment lost 5 bases and the V segment lost 1 base, leaving 6 bases of the junction unmatched. Germline CDR1 is GTSNPN and CDR2 is SVGIG (reference sequence). Supplemented by reference TRBV30 and TRBJ2-5, the full variable domain reads SQTIHQWPATLVQPVGSPLSLECTVEGTSNPNLYWYRQAAGRGLQLLFYSVGIGQISSEVPQNLSASRPQDRQFILSSKKLLLSDSGFYLCAWSESGSLETQYFGPGTRLLVL.